The TCR beta chain under discussion was sequenced for a study of blood T cells in healthy people across ages. Combining a sample-barcoded 5' primer with a J-beta primer mix, a second PCR ran for roughly 6 to 11 cycles. TCRdb reprocessed the 5' RACE reads with MiXCR, giving one entry per CDR3 protein. The table lists hundreds of thousands of distinct CDR3 sequences, about 30% of them singletons, with roughly 14% in the top ten. This clonotype has a count of ten or more. Trimming shortened V by 6 bases and J by 4 bases, and 22 bases separated the two germline ends. The CDR3 runs to 16 residues. Germline CDR1 reads SGHTA; CDR2 reads FQGNSA.

The genes are TRBV7-2 and TRBJ2-7, with a weak D call TRBD2 (6 bases). Material: blood. The receptor was isolated from a woman aged 80 or over in good health. CDR3 nucleotides: TGTGCCAGCAGTCTAGGAGGGGCGGGCATTGTATACGAGCAGTACTTC. As protein: CASSLGGAGIVYEQYF.